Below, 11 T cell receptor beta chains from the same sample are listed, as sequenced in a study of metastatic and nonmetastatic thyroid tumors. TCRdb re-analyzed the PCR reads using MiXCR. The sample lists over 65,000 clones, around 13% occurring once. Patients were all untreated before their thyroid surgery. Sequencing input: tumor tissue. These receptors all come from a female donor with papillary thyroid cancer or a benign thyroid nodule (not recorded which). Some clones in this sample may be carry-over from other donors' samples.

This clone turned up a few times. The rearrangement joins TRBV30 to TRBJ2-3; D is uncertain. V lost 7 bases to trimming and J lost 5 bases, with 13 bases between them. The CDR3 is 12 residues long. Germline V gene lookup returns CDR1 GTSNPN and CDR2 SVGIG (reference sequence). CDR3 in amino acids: CALSLSGDTQYF. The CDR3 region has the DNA TGTGCCTTGTCCCTGTCTGGAGATACGCAGTATTTT.

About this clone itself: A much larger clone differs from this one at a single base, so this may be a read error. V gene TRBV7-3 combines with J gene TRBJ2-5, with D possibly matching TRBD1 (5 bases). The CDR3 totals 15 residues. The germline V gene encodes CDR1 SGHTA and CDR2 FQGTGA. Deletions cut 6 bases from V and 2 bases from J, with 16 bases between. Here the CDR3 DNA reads TGTGCCAGCAGATCGCGACAGAATACACAAGAGACCCAGTACTTC. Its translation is CASRSRQNTQETQYF.

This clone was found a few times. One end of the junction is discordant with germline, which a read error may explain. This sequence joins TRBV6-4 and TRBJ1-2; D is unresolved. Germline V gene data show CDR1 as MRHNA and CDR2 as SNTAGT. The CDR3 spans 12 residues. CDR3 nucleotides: TGTGTCAGCAGTGACACACGTACAGGCTACACCTTC. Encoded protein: CVSSDTRTGYTF.

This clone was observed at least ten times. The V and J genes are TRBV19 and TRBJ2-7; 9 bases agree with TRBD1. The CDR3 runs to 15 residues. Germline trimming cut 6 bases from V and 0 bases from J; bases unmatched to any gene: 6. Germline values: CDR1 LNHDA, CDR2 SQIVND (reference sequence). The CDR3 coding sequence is TGTGCCAGTAGGGGACAGGGTAGGAGCTCCTACGAGCAGTACTTC. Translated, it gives CASRGQGRSSYEQYF.

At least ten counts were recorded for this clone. CDR3 residues: CASSGQLGTLTHTIYF. CDR3 bases: TGTGCCAGCAGTGGCCAATTAGGGACTCTCACCCACACCATATATTTT. The chain uses TRBV28 and TRBJ1-3; tentative D call: TRBD1 (5 bases). Trimming removed 5 bases from V and 8 bases from J, with 22 bases in between. Germline loops: CDR1 MDHEN, CDR2 SYDVKM. The length of the CDR3 is 16 residues.

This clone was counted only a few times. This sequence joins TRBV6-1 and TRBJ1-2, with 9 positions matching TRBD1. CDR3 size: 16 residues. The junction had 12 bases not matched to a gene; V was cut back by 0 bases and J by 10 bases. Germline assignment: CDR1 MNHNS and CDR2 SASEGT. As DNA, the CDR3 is TGTGCCAGCAGTGAAGCGTCGGGACAGGGACGCGGTGTCTACACCTTC. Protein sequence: CASSEASGQGRGVYTF.

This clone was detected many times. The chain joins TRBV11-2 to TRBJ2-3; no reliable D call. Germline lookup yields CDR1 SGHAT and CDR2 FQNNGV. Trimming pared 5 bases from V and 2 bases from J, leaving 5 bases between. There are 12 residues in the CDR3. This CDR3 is CASSRPTDTQYF. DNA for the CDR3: TGTGCCAGCAGCCGTCCCACAGATACGCAGTATTTT.

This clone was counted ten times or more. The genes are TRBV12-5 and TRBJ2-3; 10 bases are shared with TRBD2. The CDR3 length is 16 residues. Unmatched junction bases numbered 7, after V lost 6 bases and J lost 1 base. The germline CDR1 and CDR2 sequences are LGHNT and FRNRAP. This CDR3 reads CASGSSTSGGTDTQYF. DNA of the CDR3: TGTGCTAGTGGGTCGTCTACTAGCGGGGGCACAGATACGCAGTATTTT.

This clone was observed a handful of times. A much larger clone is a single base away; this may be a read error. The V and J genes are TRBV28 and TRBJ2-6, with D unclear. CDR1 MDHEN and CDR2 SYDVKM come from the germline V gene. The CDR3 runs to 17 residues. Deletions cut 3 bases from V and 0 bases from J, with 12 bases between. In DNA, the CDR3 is TGTGCCAGCAGTTTTACAACAGCCGTCTCTGGGGCCAACGTCCTGACTTTC. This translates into CASSFTTAVSGANVLTF.

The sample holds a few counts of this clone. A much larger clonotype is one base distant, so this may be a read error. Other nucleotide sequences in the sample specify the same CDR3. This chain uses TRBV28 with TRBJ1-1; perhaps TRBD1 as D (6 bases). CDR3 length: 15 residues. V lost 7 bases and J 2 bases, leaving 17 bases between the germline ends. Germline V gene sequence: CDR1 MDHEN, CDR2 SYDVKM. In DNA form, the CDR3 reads TGTGCCAGCAACCCCTGGGGGCGGCTTAACACTGAAGCTTTCTTT. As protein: CASNPWGRLNTEAFF.

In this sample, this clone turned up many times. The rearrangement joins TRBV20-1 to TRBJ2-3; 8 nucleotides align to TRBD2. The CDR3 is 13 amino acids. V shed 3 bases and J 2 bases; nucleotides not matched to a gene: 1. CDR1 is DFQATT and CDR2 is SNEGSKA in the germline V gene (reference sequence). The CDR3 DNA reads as TGCAGTGCTAGCGGGAGGGCCACAGATACGCAGTATTTT. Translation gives CSASGRATDTQYF.